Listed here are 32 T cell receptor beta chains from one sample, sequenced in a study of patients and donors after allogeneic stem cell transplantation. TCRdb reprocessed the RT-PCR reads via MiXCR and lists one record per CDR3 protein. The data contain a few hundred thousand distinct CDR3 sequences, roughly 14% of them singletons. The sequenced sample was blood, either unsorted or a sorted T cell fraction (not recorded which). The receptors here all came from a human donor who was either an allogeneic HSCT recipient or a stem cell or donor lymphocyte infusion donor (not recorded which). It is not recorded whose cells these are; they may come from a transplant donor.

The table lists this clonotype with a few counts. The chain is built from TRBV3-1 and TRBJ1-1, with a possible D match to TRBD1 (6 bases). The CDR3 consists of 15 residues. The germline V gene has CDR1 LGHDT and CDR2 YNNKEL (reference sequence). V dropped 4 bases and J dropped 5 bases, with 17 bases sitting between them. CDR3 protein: CASSRYGGGETEAFF. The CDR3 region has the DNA TGTGCCAGCAGCCGGTACGGGGGGGGCGAGACTGAAGCTTTCTTT.

CDR3 DNA: TGTGCCAGCAGCTTCGGACAGGGGAACACTGAAGCTTTCTTT. It specifies CASSFGQGNTEAFF. The V gene is TRBV7-3, the J gene TRBJ1-1; 8 nucleotides agree with TRBD1. V gave up 3 bases and J gave up 1 base; unmatched junction bases: 1. CDR3 size: 14 residues. Per the germline V gene, CDR1 is SGHTA and CDR2 is FQGTGA.

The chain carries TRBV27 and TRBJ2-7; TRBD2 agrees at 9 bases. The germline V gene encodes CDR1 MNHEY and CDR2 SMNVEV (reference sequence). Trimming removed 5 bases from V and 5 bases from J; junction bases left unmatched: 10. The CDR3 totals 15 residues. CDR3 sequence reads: CASSERRGGFDEQYF. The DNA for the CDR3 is TGTGCCAGCAGTGAGCGGCGGGGGGGCTTCGACGAGCAGTACTTC.

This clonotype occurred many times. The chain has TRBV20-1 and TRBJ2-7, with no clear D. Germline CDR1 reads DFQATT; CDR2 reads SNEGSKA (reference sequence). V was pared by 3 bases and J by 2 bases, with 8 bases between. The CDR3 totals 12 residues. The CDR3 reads CSASGQTYEQYF. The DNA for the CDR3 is TGCAGTGCTAGTGGGCAGACCTACGAGCAGTACTTC.

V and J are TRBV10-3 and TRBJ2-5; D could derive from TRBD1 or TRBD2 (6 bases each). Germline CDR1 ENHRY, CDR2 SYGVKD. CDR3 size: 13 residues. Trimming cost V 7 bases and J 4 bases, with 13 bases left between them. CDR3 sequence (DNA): TGTGCCATCAAAGAGGGGGGCTCAGAGACCCAGTACTTC. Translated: CAIKEGGSETQYF.

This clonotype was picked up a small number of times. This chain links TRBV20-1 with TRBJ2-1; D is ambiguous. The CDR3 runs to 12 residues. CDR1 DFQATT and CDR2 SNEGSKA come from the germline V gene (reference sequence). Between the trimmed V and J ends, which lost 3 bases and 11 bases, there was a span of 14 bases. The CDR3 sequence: CSASPSSRQQFF. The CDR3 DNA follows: TGCAGTGCTAGTCCCTCGAGCAGGCAGCAGTTCTTC.

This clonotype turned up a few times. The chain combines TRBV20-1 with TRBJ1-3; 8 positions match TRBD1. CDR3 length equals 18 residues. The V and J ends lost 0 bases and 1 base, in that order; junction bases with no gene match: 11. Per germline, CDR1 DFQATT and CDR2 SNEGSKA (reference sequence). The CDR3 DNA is TGCAGTGCTAGAGATAGCCCGGTCAGGGGGCGGTCTGGAAACACCATATATTTT. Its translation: CSARDSPVRGRSGNTIYF.

The CDR3 spells CSARGPYDFSRYEQYF. The CDR3, as DNA: TGCAGTGCTAGAGGACCGTACGATTTCTCGAGATACGAGCAGTACTTC. The chain uses TRBV20-1 and TRBJ2-7, with unresolved D. In germline, CDR1 is DFQATT, CDR2 SNEGSKA (reference sequence). The CDR3 is 16 residues long. Trimming cost V 1 base and J 4 bases, with 20 bases left between them.

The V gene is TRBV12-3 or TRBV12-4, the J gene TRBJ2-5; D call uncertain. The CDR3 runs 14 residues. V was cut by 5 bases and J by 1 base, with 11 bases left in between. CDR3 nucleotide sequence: TGTGCCAGCAGTGACTCTGGCGGCCAAGAGACCCAGTACTTC. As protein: CASSDSGGQETQYF.

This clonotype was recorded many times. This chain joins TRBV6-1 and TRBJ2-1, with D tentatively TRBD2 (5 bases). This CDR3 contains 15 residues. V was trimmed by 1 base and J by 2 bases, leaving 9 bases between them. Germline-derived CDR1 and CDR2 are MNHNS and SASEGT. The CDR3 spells CASSEVGNAYNEQFF. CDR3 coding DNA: TGTGCCAGCAGTGAAGTCGGGAATGCCTACAATGAGCAGTTCTTC.

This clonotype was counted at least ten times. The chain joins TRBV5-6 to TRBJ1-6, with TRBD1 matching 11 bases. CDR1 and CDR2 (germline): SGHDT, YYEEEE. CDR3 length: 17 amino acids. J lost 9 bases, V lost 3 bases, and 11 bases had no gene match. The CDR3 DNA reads TGTGCCAGCAGCTCGCGATTCGGGACAGGGGGAGGTTCACCCCTCCACTTT. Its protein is CASSSRFGTGGGSPLHF.

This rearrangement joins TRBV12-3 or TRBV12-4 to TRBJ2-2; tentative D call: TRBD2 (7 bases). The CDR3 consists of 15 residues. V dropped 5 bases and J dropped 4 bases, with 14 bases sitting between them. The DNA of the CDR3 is TGTGCCAGCAGTCGCGGGGGCACAATCACCGGGGAGCTGTTTTTT. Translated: CASSRGGTITGELFF.

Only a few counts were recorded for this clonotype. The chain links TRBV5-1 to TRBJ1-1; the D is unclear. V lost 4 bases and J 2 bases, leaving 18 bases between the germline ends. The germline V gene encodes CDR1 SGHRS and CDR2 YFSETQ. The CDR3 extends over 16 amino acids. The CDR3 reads CASSPGPGMENTEAFF. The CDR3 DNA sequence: TGCGCCAGCAGCCCGGGCCCGGGGATGGAAAACACTGAAGCTTTCTTT.

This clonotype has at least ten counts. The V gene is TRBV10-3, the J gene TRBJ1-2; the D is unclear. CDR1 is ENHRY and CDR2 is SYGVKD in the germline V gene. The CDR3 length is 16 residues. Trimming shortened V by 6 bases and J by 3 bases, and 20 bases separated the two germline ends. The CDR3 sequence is CAISQRQFPTDYGYTF. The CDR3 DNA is TGTGCCATCAGCCAACGTCAATTTCCGACGGACTATGGCTACACCTTC.

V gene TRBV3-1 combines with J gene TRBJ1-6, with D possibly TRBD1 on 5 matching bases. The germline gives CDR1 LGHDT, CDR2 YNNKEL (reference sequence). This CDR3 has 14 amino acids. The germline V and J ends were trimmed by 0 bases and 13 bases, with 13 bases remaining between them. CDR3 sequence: CASSQDPIGVPLHF. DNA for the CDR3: TGTGCCAGCAGCCAAGATCCCATAGGGGTGCCCCTCCACTTT.

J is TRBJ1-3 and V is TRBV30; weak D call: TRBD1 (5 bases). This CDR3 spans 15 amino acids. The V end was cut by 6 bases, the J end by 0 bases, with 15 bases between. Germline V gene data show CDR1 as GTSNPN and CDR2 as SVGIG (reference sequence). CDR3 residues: CACNDRLASGNTIYF. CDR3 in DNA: TGTGCCTGCAACGACAGACTAGCCTCTGGAAACACCATATATTTT.

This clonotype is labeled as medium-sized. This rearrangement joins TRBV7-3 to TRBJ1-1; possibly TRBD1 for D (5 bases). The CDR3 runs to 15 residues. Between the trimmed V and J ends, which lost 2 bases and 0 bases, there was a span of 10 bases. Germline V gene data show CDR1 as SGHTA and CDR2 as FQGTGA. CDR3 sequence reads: CASSLQGSMNTEAFF. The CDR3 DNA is TGTGCCAGCAGCTTACAGGGATCCATGAACACTGAAGCTTTCTTT. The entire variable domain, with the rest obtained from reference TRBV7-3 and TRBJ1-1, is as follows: GAGVSQTPSNKVTEKGKYVELRCDPISGHTALYWYRQSLGQGPEFLIYFQGTGAADDSGLPNDRFFAVRPEGSVSTLKIQRTERGDSAVYLCASSLQGSMNTEAFFGQGTRLTVV.

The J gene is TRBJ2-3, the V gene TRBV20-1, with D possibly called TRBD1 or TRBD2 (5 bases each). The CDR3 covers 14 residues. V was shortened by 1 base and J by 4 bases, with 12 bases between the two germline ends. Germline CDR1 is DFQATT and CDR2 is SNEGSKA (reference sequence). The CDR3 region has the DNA TGCAGTGCTAGAGCGGGGCCAGGTCCAGATACGCAGTATTTT. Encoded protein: CSARAGPGPDTQYF.

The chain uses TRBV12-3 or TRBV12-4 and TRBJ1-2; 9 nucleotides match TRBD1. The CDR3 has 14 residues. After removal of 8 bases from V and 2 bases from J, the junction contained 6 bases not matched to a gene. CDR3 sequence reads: CASALTGGNYGYTF. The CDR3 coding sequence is TGTGCCAGCGCACTGACAGGGGGGAACTATGGCTACACCTTC.

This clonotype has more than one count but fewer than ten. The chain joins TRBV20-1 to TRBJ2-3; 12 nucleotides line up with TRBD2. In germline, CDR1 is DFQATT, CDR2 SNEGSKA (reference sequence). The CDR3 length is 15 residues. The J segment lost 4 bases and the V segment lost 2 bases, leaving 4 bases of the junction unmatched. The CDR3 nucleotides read TGCAGTGCTAGAAAGACTAGCGGGAGATCAGATACGCAGTATTTT. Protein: CSARKTSGRSDTQYF.

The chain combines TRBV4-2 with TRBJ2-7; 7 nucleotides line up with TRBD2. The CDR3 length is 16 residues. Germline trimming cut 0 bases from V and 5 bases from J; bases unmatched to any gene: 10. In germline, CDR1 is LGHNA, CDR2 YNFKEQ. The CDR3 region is CASSQDTPAGEDEQYF. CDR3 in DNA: TGTGCCAGCAGCCAAGATACCCCCGCGGGGGAAGACGAGCAGTACTTC.

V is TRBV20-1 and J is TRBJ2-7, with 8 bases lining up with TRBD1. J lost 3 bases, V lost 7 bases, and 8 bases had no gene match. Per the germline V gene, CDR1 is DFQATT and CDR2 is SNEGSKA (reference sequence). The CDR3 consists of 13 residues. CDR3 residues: CSVHPGTGYEQYF. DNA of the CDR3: TGCAGTGTCCACCCCGGGACAGGCTACGAGCAGTACTTC.

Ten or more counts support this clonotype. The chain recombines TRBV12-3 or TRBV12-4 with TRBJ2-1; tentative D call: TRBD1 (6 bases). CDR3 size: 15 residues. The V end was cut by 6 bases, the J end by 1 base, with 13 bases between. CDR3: CASSLRDKSYNEQFF. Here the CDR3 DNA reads TGTGCCAGCAGCCTACGGGACAAGTCCTACAATGAGCAGTTCTTC.

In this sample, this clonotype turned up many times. The CDR3 DNA reads TGTGCCTGGAGTGTGATCTCAAACTATGGCTACACCTTC. This encodes CAWSVISNYGYTF. The gene calls are TRBV30 and TRBJ1-2; D not certain. Germline V gene sequence: CDR1 GTSNPN, CDR2 SVGIG (reference sequence). The V and J ends lost 0 bases and 2 bases respectively, with 7 bases between them. CDR3 size: 13 residues.

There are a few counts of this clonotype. CDR3 sequence: CSDRQGLRGYTF. CDR3 bases: TGCAGCGACAGACAGGGTTTGAGAGGCTACACCTTC. The chain is built from TRBV29-1 and TRBJ1-2; 7 bases agree with TRBD1. V lost 7 bases to trimming and J lost 8 bases; unmatched junction nucleotides: 10. Per germline, CDR1 SQVTM and CDR2 ANQGSEA. The CDR3 is 12 residues long.

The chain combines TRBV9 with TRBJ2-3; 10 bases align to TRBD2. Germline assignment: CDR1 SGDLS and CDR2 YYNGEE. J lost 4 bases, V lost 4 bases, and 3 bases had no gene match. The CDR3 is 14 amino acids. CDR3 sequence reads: CASSRTSGADTQYF. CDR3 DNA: TGTGCCAGCAGCCGGACTAGCGGTGCAGATACGCAGTATTTT. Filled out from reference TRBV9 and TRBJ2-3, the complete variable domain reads DSGVTQTPKHLITATGQRVTLRCSPRSGDLSVYWYQQSLDQGLQFLIQYYNGEERAKGNILERFSAQQFPDLHSELNLSSLELGDSALYFCASSRTSGADTQYFGPGTRLTVL.

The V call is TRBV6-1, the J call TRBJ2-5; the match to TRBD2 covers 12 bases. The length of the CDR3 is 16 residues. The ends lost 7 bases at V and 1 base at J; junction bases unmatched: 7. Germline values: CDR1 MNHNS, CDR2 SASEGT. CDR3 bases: TGTGCCAGCAACATACCGGGACTAGCGGGCCAAGAGACCCAGTACTTC. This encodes CASNIPGLAGQETQYF.

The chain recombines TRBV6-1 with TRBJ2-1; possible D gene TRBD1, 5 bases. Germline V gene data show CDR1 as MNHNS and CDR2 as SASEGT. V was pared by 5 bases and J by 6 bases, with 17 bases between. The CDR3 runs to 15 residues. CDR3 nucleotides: TGTGCCAGCAGTCTCGACAGTCAACGGTTCAATGAGCAGTTCTTC. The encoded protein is CASSLDSQRFNEQFF.

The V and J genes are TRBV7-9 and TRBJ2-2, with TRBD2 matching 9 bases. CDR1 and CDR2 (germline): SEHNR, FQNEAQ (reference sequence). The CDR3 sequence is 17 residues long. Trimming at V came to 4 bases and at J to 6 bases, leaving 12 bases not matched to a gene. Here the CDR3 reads CASSSQSVAGVSGELFF. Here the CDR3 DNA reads TGTGCCAGCAGCTCCCAGTCGGTAGCGGGAGTTTCCGGGGAGCTGTTTTTT.

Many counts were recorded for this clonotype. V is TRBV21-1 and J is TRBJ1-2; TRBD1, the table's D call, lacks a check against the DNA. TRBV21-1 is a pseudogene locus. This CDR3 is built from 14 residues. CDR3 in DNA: TGTGCCAGCAGCAAACAGGGGGCAGGCTATGGCTACACCTTC. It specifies CASSKQGAGYGYTF.

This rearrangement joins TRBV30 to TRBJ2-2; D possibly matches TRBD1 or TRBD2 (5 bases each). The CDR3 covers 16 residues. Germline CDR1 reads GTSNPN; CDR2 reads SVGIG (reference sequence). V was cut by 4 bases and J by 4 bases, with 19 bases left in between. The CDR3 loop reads CAWKEWGIDGTGELFF. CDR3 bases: TGTGCCTGGAAGGAATGGGGGATAGATGGCACCGGGGAGCTGTTTTTT.

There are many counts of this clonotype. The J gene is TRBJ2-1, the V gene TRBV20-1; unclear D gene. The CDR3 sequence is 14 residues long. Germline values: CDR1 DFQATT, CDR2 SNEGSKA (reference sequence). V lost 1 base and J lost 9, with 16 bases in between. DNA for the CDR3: TGCAGTGCTAGAGGGTCCCTTCTATCCATTGAGCAGTTCTTC. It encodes CSARGSLLSIEQFF.